The T cell receptor beta chain described here comes from a study of spatial heterogeneity in lung cancer. At the level of the study: PBMC collected at follow-up were sequenced when available, a median of around 25 months after resection. The study consistently detected more beta-chain than alpha-chain sequences.

Points on this clonotype: Its antigen remains unknown.

Findings and limits, study-wide: Whereas they appeared in blood less at follow-up, ubiquitous expanded tumor TCRs appeared there more at resection.

Sample time point: blood at routine non-recurrence follow-up after resection. Without sorting, whole RNA was sequenced from tumor, nontumor lung or frozen PBMC. One entry per CDR3 protein, called by TCRdb with MiXCR from the 5' RACE reads. Found here are some 110,000 distinct CDR3 sequences, approximately 12% of them singletons; the top ten hold around 17%. This specimen was PBMCs, taken at follow-up. The sequence derives from a male donor with early-stage non-small cell lung cancer.

The CDR3 sequence is CASRLAGTGTYEQYF. The CDR3 region has the DNA TGTGCCAGCAGACTGGCCGGGACAGGGACCTACGAGCAGTACTTC. V usage is TRBV7-9 and J usage is TRBJ2-7; 9 bases align to TRBD1. This CDR3 contains 15 residues. V was pared by 6 bases and J by 2 bases, with 8 bases of the junction left unmatched. Germline V gene sequence: CDR1 SEHNR, CDR2 FQNEAQ (reference sequence).